The clone carrying this TCR beta chain has only one observation. Its specificity is not known. Prepared TCR beta cDNA libraries contained unique molecular identifiers. TCRdb analysed the PCR reads with MiXCR anew, one entry per CDR3 protein. The sample holds around 190,000 distinct CDR3 sequences; approximately 29% are singletons and the top ten take approximately 3.6%. The germline CDR1 and CDR2 sequences are SEHNR and FQNEAQ (reference sequence). The CDR3 contains 14 residues. V lost 7 bases, J lost 4 bases, and 5 bases stayed unmatched. This sample is part of a study of post-analysis software for immune sequencing data. Study-wide findings and caveats: Compared with controls, patients had more of roughly five TRBV segments, including TRBV5-6, TRBV5-1 and TRBV20-1. Strong co-clustering by F measure was seen for same-batch samples. Normalized Chao1 diversity in multiple sclerosis patients fell significantly below that of controls.

This TCR derives from a girl aged 2-17 years with multiple sclerosis. The sample comprised blood. The J gene is TRBJ1-5, the V gene TRBV7-9; 9 nucleotides align to TRBD1. The CDR3: CASNLGTGNQPQHF. CDR3 DNA sequence: TGTGCCAGCAACCTCGGGACAGGGAATCAGCCCCAGCATTTT.